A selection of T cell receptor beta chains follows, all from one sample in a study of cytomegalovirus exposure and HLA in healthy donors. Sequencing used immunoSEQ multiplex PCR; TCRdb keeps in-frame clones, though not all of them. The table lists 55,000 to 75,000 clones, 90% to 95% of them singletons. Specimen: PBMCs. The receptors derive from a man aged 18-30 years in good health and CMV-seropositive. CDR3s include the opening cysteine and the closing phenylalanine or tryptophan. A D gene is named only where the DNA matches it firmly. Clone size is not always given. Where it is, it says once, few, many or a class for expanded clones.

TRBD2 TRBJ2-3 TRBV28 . TGTGCCAGCAAGGTGCGGGAGGGCACAGATACGCAGTATTTT CASKVREGTDTQYF
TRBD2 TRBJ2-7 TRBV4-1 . TGCGCCAGCAGCCTGGGACTAGCGCCGACCTACGAGCAGTACTTC CASSLGLAPTYEQYF
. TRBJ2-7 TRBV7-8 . TGTGCCAGCAGCCGCCGGGCGGGACGACACGAGCAGTACTTC CASSRRAGRHEQYF
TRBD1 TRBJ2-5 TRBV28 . TGTGCCAGCAGTTTATCACTCGGACAGGCACAAGAGACCCAGTACTTC CASSLSLGQAQETQYF
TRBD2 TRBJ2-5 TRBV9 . TGTGCCAGCAGCGCAGGGACGACTAGCGGCATGAGAGAGACCCAGTACTTC CASSAGTTSGMRETQYF
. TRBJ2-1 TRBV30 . TGTGCCTGGGGTCCCCTAGCGAACAATGAGCAGTTCTTC CAWGPLANNEQFF
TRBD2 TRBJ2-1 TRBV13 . TGTGCCAGCAGCTTCCCCCCGGCGTGGGGACTAGCGGGAGGTTACAATGAGCAGTTCTTC CASSFPPAWGLAGGYNEQFF
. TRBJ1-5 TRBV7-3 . TGTGCCAGCAGCTTAACTACGGATCAGCCCCAGCATTTT CASSLTTDQPQHF
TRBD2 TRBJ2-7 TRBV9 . TGTGCCAGCAGCGTAGCCGGCGGGGGGTCCTACGAGCAGTACTTC CASSVAGGGSYEQYF
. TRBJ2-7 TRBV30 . TGTGCCTGGATACCAAGACTAGTTTCTCACGAGCAGTACTTC CAWIPRLVSHEQYF
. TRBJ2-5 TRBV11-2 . TGTGCCAGCAGCCGCCGAGGTAGCGGCGAGACCCAGTACTTC CASSRRGSGETQYF
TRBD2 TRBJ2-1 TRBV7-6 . TGTGCCAGCAGCTTGGGCCTAGCGGGGGGGTGGATTTACAATGAGCAGTTCTTC CASSLGLAGGWIYNEQFF
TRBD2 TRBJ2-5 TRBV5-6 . TGTGCCAGCAGCTTGCAGCTTACTAGCGGGAGTCGGGCGCAAGAGACCCAGTACTTC CASSLQLTSGSRAQETQYF
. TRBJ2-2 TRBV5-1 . TGCGCCAGCGCAACTGATACAAGACAGAGCACCGGGGAGCTGTTTTTT CASATDTRQSTGELFF
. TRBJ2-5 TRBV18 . TGTGCCAGCTCACCCCCCGGGTTACAAGAGACCCAGTACTTC CASSPPGLQETQYF
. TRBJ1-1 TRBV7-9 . TGTGCCAGCAGCTTAGGAAGCAGGTCCCAACCATTAAACACTGAAGCTTTCTTT CASSLGSRSQPLNTEAFF
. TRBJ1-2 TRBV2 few TGTGCCAGCAGTGAATCGGTCTACTATGGCTACACCTTC CASSESVYYGYTF
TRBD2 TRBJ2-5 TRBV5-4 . TGTGCCAGCAGCCCCGGACTAGCGGGAGGAGAGACCCAGTACTTC CASSPGLAGGETQYF